The subject of this entry is one TCR beta chain. Using immunoSEQ multiplex PCR, the repertoire was profiled, and TCRdb retains in-frame clones only, with some absent. The sample lists approximately 130,000 clones, 90% occurring once. The sample comes from a study of OX40 agonist ivuxolimab in advanced cancers. In the study overall: Males comprised around 78% of the group, whose mean age was approximately 60 years (range 23 to 79). Checkpoint inhibitors had been given previously to approximately 41% of patients.

There are 15 residues in the CDR3. The ends lost 4 bases at V and 0 bases at J; junction bases unmatched: 3. CDR1 and CDR2 (germline): MNHNS, SASEGT. The clonotype was recovered from an adult with an advanced solid tumor such as melanoma, head and neck, liver or kidney cancer. V is TRBV6-1 and J is TRBJ2-7; 10 bases fit TRBD2. The sequencing here drew on CD4+ or CD8+ T cells sorted from blood, taken in a trial of the OX40 agonist ivuxolimab. CDR3 sequence: CASSGVAGGSYEQYF. CDR3 in DNA: TGTGCCAGCAGTGGGGTAGCGGGAGGCTCCTACGAGCAGTACTTC.